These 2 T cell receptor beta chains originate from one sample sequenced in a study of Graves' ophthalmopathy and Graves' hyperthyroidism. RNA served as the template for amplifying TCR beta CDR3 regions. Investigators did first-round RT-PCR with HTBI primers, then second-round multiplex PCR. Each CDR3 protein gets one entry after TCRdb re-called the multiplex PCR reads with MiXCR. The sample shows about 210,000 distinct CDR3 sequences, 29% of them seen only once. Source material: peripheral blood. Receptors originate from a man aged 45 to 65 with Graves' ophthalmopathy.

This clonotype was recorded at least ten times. The CDR3 coding sequence is TGTGCCACCAGCGCTACAGGAAACAATGAGCAGTTCTTC. Translation: CATSATGNNEQFF. V and J are TRBV15 and TRBJ2-1, with TRBD1 as a possible D gene (5 bases). V lost 5 bases to trimming and J lost 5 bases, with 10 bases between them. The CDR3 has 13 residues. CDR1 is LNHNV and CDR2 is YYDKDF in the germline V gene (reference sequence).

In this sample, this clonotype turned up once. The CDR3 DNA reads as TGTGCCAGCAGCAACACCGTAGAAGCTTTCTTT. Amino acid sequence: CASSNTVEAFF. The chain uses TRBV12-3 or TRBV12-4 and TRBJ1-1, with D unclear. This CDR3 is 11 amino acids long. Between the trimmed V and J ends, which lost 6 bases and 8 bases, there was a span of 10 bases.